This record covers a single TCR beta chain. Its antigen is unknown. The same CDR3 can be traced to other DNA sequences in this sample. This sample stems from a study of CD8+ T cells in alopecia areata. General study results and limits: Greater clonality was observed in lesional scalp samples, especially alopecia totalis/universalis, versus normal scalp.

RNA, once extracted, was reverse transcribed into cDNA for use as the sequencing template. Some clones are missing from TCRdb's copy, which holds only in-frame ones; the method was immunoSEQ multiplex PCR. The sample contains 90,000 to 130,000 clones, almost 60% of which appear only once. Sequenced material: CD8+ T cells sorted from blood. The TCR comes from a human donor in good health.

The CDR3 bases are TGTGCCAGCAGCTTAGCCCTCAACACTGAAGCTTTCTTT. The encoded protein is CASSLALNTEAFF. The chain links TRBV7-8 to TRBJ1-1; D call uncertain. The germline gives CDR1 SGHVS, CDR2 FQNEAQ. The ends were cut back, 0 bases at V and 2 bases at J, with 4 bases in the middle. The CDR3 contains 13 residues. The complete variable domain, with remaining parts taken from reference TRBV7-8 and TRBJ1-1, reads GAGVSQSPRYKVAKRGQDVALRCDPISGHVSLFWYQQALGQGPEFLTYFQNEAQLDKSGLPSDRFFAERPEGSVSTLKIQRTQQEDSAVYLCASSLALNTEAFFGQGTRLTVV.